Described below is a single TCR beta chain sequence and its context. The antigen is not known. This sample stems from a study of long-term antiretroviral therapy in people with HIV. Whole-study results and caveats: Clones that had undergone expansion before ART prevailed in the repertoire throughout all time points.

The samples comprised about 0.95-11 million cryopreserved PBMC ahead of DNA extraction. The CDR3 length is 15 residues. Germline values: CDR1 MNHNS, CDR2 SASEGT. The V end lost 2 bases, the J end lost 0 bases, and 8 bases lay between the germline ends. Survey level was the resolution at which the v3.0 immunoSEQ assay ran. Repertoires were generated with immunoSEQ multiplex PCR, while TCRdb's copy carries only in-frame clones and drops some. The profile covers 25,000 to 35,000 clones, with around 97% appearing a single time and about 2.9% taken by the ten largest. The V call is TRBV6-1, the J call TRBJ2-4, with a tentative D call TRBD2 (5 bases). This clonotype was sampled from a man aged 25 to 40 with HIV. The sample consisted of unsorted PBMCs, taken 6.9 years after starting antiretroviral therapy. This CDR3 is CASSERGQAKNIQYF. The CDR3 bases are TGTGCCAGCAGTGAAAGAGGGCAAGCCAAAAACATTCAGTACTTC.